The 29 T cell receptor beta chains in this list originate from one sample, sequenced in a study of cytomegalovirus exposure and HLA in healthy donors. The PCR employed 60 Vbeta primers together with 13 Jbeta primers. The repertoire was sequenced with immunoSEQ multiplex PCR; TCRdb's copy has only in-frame clones and lacks some. The sample lists about 130,000 clones; over 65% were seen once. What was sequenced was PBMCs. The receptors derive from a man younger than 45 in good health and CMV-seropositive.

The gene calls are TRBV5-6 and TRBJ2-5; TRBD2 agrees at 7 bases. Trimming cost V 2 bases and J 5 bases; bases outside gene matches: 21. The CDR3 has 19 residues. In germline, CDR1 is SGHDT, CDR2 YYEEEE. CDR3 in DNA: TGTGCCAGCAGCTTTCCTTGGACTAGAGTTGGGGGTGGTGGGGAGACCCAGTACTTC. It yields the protein CASSFPWTRVGGGGETQYF.

The chain joins TRBV11-2 to TRBJ2-2; a weak D match, TRBD2 (5 bases). The V gene lost 5 bases and the J gene lost 0 bases, with 13 bases spanning the gap. Germline values: CDR1 SGHAT, CDR2 FQNNGV. This CDR3 has 16 residues. The CDR3 DNA follows: TGTGCCAGCAGCCGCACAAGCGGCACGAACACCGGGGAGCTGTTTTTT. Translating it yields CASSRTSGTNTGELFF. Variable domain in full (rest from reference TRBV11-2 and TRBJ2-2): EAGVAQSPRYKIIEKRQSVAFWCNPISGHATLYWYQQILGQGPKLLIQFQNNGVVDDSQLPKDRFSAERLKGVDSTLKIQPAKLEDSAVYLCASSRTSGTNTGELFFGEGSRLTVL.

V gene TRBV27 combines with J gene TRBJ1-1; D is possibly TRBD1 (5 bases). V was clipped by 3 bases and J by 1 base, with 9 bases between them. The CDR3 has 14 residues. CDR1 is MNHEY, CDR2 SMNVEV, per germline (reference sequence). The CDR3 DNA follows: TGTGCCAGCAGTTTGGGGCAGGCGAACACTGAAGCTTTCTTT. Amino acids: CASSLGQANTEAFF.

The chain has TRBV4-3 and TRBJ1-1, with D uncertain. There are 13 residues in the CDR3. The germline V and J ends were trimmed by 4 bases and 4 bases, with 10 bases remaining between them. CDR1 and CDR2 from the germline V gene are LGHNA and YSLEER. CDR3 amino acids: CASSRRAGTEAFF. The CDR3 DNA sequence: TGCGCCAGCAGCCGAAGGGCGGGCACTGAAGCTTTCTTT.

This clone was found a few times. The J gene is TRBJ2-1, the V gene TRBV30, with TRBD1 matching 9 bases. Unmatched junction bases numbered 8, after V lost 0 bases and J lost 8 bases. This CDR3 spans 15 amino acids. The germline V gene has CDR1 GTSNPN and CDR2 SVGIG (reference sequence). CDR3 sequence: CAWSVLGTGWDEQFF. The CDR3 nucleotides are TGTGCCTGGAGTGTATTGGGGACAGGGTGGGATGAGCAGTTCTTC.

This CDR3 reads CASSLWGSRVEREQYF. CDR3 DNA sequence: TGTGCCAGCAGCTTATGGGGAAGCAGGGTAGAGCGCGAGCAGTACTTC. The chain couples TRBV7-8 to TRBJ2-7, with D possibly matching TRBD1 (5 bases). CDR1 and CDR2 (germline): SGHVS, FQNEAQ. Trimming stripped 2 bases from V and 6 bases from J, with 20 bases between. The CDR3 loop spans 16 amino acids.

The chain has TRBV11-1 and TRBJ2-3; D uncertain. The CDR3 is made up of 13 amino acids. Per germline, CDR1 SGHAT and CDR2 FQDESV (reference sequence). V was shortened by 5 bases and J by 4 bases, with 10 bases between the two germline ends. The CDR3 spells CASSGLRADTQYF. In DNA form, the CDR3 reads TGTGCCAGCAGCGGTTTACGGGCAGATACGCAGTATTTT. Looking up the rest from reference TRBV11-1 and TRBJ2-3 gives the full variable domain: EAEVAQSPRYKITEKSQAVAFWCDPISGHATLYWYRQILGQGPELLVQFQDESVVDDSQLPKDRFSAERLKGVDSTLKIQPAELGDSAMYLCASSGLRADTQYFGPGTRLTVL.

The chain couples TRBV7-2 to TRBJ2-5; TRBD2 agrees at 10 bases. Germline trimming cut 2 bases from V and 2 bases from J; bases unmatched to any gene: 5. The CDR3 is made up of 16 amino acids. Germline CDR1 is SGHTA and CDR2 is FQGNSA. CDR3 sequence (DNA): TGTGCCAGCAGCTTAAGGGGGACTAGCGCACAAGAGACCCAGTACTTC. The encoded protein is CASSLRGTSAQETQYF.

DNA of the CDR3: TGCGCCAGCAGCTTGGAAGCATATCTGTCCGGGACAGGGGGCAGGTATGGCTACACCTTC. This codes for CASSLEAYLSGTGGRYGYTF. This chain links TRBV5-1 with TRBJ1-2, with 12 bases aligning to TRBD1. With V trimmed by 0 bases and J by 5 bases, 17 bases remained unmatched. Germline loops: CDR1 SGHRS, CDR2 YFSETQ. The CDR3 covers 20 residues. The variable domain in full, with the rest retrieved from reference TRBV5-1 and TRBJ1-2, is KAGVTQTPRYLIKTRGQQVTLSCSPISGHRSVSWYQQTPGQGLQFLFEYFSETQRNKGNFPGRFSGRQFSNSRSEMNVSTLELGDSALYLCASSLEAYLSGTGGRYGYTFGSGTRLTVV.

The rearrangement links TRBV7-6 to TRBJ2-3; D is ambiguous. The germline V gene has CDR1 SGHVS and CDR2 FNYEAQ. This CDR3 is built from 14 residues. V was shortened by 0 bases and J by 3 bases, with 7 bases between the two germline ends. CDR3 DNA sequence: TGTGCCAGCAGCTTAGCGGAGAATACAGATACGCAGTATTTT. Its translation is CASSLAENTDTQYF.

The V call is TRBV6-5, the J call TRBJ1-5; 8 positions match TRBD1. The germline V gene encodes CDR1 MNHEY and CDR2 SVGAGI. There are 15 residues in the CDR3. The V and J ends lost 7 bases and 2 bases, in that order; junction bases with no gene match: 7. The CDR3 nucleotides are TGTGCCAGCAAGAGACAGGGGTCTGGCAATCAGCCCCAGCATTTT. Translated, it gives CASKRQGSGNQPQHF.

This clone came up a few times. The chain links TRBV30 to TRBJ1-1; TRBD1 matches 7 bases. Trimming took 5 bases from V and 0 from J; bases not matched to a gene: 6. Germline V gives CDR1 GTSNPN, CDR2 SVGIG (reference sequence). The CDR3 totals 14 residues. CDR3 protein: CAWGDSHMNTEAFF. DNA for the CDR3: TGTGCCTGGGGGGACAGTCACATGAACACTGAAGCTTTCTTT. The complete variable domain, with remaining parts taken from reference TRBV30 and TRBJ1-1, reads SQTIHQWPATLVQPVGSPLSLECTVEGTSNPNLYWYRQAAGRGLQLLFYSVGIGQISSEVPQNLSASRPQDRQFILSSKKLLLSDSGFYLCAWGDSHMNTEAFFGQGTRLTVV.

This clone was detected only a few times. The CDR3 coding sequence is TGCAGCGTTGAAATGGGGTCAGGGGGCTATCATACGCAGTATTTT. Translating gives CSVEMGSGGYHTQYF. The chain has TRBV29-1 and TRBJ2-3; TRBD1 agrees at 8 bases. After removal of 2 bases from V and 7 bases from J, the junction contained 11 bases not matched to a gene. The CDR3 covers 15 residues. CDR1 is SQVTM and CDR2 is ANQGSEA in the germline V gene.

The chain uses TRBV28 and TRBJ1-5; D might be TRBD1 (5 bases). Germline V gene lookup returns CDR1 MDHEN and CDR2 SYDVKM. The CDR3 consists of 15 residues. The germline V and J ends were trimmed by 4 bases and 0 bases, with 10 bases remaining between them. This CDR3 reads CASSWGSYSNQPQHF. CDR3 nucleotides: TGTGCCAGCAGTTGGGGCAGTTATAGCAATCAGCCCCAGCATTTT.

This clone was detected a few times. V gene TRBV2 combines with J gene TRBJ2-7; D unclear. With 4 bases removed from V and 3 bases from J, the gap between germline ends came to 10 bases. The CDR3 sequence is 13 residues long. In germline, CDR1 is SNHLY, CDR2 FYNNEI. The CDR3 spells CASSGRRNYEQYF. CDR3 nucleotides: TGTGCCAGCAGTGGCAGGCGAAACTACGAGCAGTACTTC. The complete variable domain, with remaining parts taken from reference TRBV2 and TRBJ2-7, reads EPEVTQTPSHQVTQMGQEVILRCVPISNHLYFYWYRQILGQKVEFLVSFYNNEISEKSEIFDDQFSVERPDGSNFTLKIRSTKLEDSAMYFCASSGRRNYEQYFGPGTRLTVT.

This clone appeared a few times. The V and J genes are TRBV25-1 and TRBJ1-1, with D possibly being TRBD1 (6 bases). The CDR3 contains 16 residues. The V gene lost 4 bases and the J gene lost 5 bases, with 20 bases spanning the gap. Germline CDR1 and CDR2: MGHDK and SYGVNS. Written as DNA, the CDR3 is TGTGCCAGCAGTGGTGGAGGGGGGGCCCCTTTGACTGAAGCTTTCTTT. Its translation is CASSGGGGAPLTEAFF.

V is TRBV6-1 and J is TRBJ2-7; 9 bases map to TRBD2. The trim removed 9 bases at V and 3 bases at J, leaving 9 bases unmatched. This CDR3 region has 14 residues. The germline CDR1 and CDR2 sequences are MNHNS and SASEGT. DNA of the CDR3: TGTGCCAGTTCGATGCGGGAGGGCGGCTACGAGCAGTACTTC. It yields the protein CASSMREGGYEQYF.

The chain links TRBV19 to TRBJ1-5, with 8 bases aligning to TRBD1. CDR1 LNHDA and CDR2 SQIVND come from the germline V gene (reference sequence). The CDR3 sequence is 16 residues long. With 7 bases clipped from V and 2 bases from J, the junction kept 10 bases outside the gene matches. In DNA form, the CDR3 reads TGTGCCAGTATGCAGGGGGCGGGGTATGGCAATCAGCCCCAGCATTTT. Protein product: CASMQGAGYGNQPQHF.

The V gene is TRBV5-4, the J gene TRBJ1-2; TRBD1 matches 9 bases. J lost 4 bases, V lost 0 bases, and 16 bases had no gene match. CDR1 is SGHNT, CDR2 YYREEE, per germline (reference sequence). There are 19 residues in the CDR3. The CDR3 DNA reads TGTGCCAGCAGCTTGGGGGGACAGGGCTCCTATATCCGGGGCTATGGCTACACCTTC. The encoded protein is CASSLGGQGSYIRGYGYTF.

The J gene is TRBJ2-1, the V gene TRBV9; 7 positions match TRBD1. This CDR3 contains 15 residues. The junction had 10 bases not matched to a gene; V was cut back by 3 bases and J by 7 bases. CDR1 is SGDLS, CDR2 YYNGEE, per germline. CDR3 sequence (DNA): TGTGCCAGCAGCGCGACAGGGAGTGGGTTAAATGAGCAGTTCTTC. This gives the protein CASSATGSGLNEQFF.

V usage is TRBV4-3 and J usage is TRBJ1-6; 8 nucleotides line up with TRBD1. Trimming cost V 4 bases and J 7 bases; bases outside gene matches: 9. The CDR3 is 16 amino acids. Germline values: CDR1 LGHNA, CDR2 YSLEER. The CDR3 region is CASSREGGQENSPLHF. In nucleotides, the CDR3 is TGCGCCAGCAGCCGGGAAGGGGGACAGGAGAATTCACCCCTCCACTTT.

This sequence joins TRBV7-9 and TRBJ2-7, with D perhaps matching TRBD1 (5 bases). Between the trimmed V and J ends, which lost 7 bases and 5 bases, there was a span of 15 bases. CDR1 and CDR2 (germline): SEHNR, FQNEAQ (reference sequence). The CDR3 is 13 amino acids. CDR3 region: CASKGNRVDEQYF. CDR3 DNA: TGTGCCAGCAAGGGGAACCGGGTGGACGAGCAGTACTTC.

The rearrangement uses TRBV28 and TRBJ2-7; D is possibly TRBD1 (6 bases). CDR1 and CDR2 (germline): MDHEN, SYDVKM. The CDR3 extends over 12 amino acids. V lost 7 bases to trimming and J lost 1 base, with 8 bases between them. Written as DNA, the CDR3 is TGTGCCAGCAAAACAGGGTCCTACGAGCAGTACTTC. Translating gives CASKTGSYEQYF.

The CDR3 coding sequence is TGTGCCAGCAGAACGGGACAACCATCCTCACGAGAGCAGTACTTC. Its translation: CASRTGQPSSREQYF. The chain is built from TRBV11-3 and TRBJ2-7, with D maybe TRBD1 (6 bases). Germline V gene lookup returns CDR1 SGHNT and CDR2 YENEEA. The CDR3 spans 15 residues. The V gene lost 6 bases and the J gene lost 7 bases, with 22 bases spanning the gap.

This clone qualifies as medium-sized. The chain uses TRBV6-4 and TRBJ2-6; TRBD2 might be the D (6 bases). Trimming shortened V by 2 bases and J by 4 bases, and 12 bases separated the two germline ends. The CDR3 contains 16 residues. The germline gives CDR1 MRHNA, CDR2 SNTAGT. The CDR3 reads CASSDGGISGANVLTF. DNA of the CDR3: TGTGCCAGCAGTGACGGCGGGATAAGCGGGGCCAACGTCCTGACTTTC.

The V call is TRBV7-2, the J call TRBJ2-7, with a tentative D call TRBD1 (5 bases). The CDR3 contains 13 residues. Trimming cost V 1 base and J 3 bases, with 7 bases left between them. Germline-derived CDR1 and CDR2 are SGHTA and FQGNSA. The CDR3 coding sequence is TGTGCCAGCAGCTTAGGGACATACTACGAGCAGTACTTC. This sequence encodes CASSLGTYYEQYF.

This clone came up once. V usage is TRBV28 and J usage is TRBJ2-1, with a possible D match to TRBD2 (6 bases). With 3 bases removed from V and 4 bases from J, the gap between germline ends came to 13 bases. This CDR3 has 15 residues. Looked up from germline, CDR1 is MDHEN and CDR2 is SYDVKM. CDR3 in amino acids: CASSFLRDSYNEQFF. The CDR3 DNA reads as TGTGCCAGCAGTTTTTTGCGGGACTCGTACAATGAGCAGTTCTTC.

This sequence joins TRBV5-1 and TRBJ1-2; 8 positions agree with TRBD1. CDR3 size: 14 residues. Germline V gene lookup returns CDR1 SGHRS and CDR2 YFSETQ. The V and J ends lost 0 bases and 8 bases, in that order; junction bases with no gene match: 6. CDR3 sequence reads: CASSLDRGVGGYTF. DNA for the CDR3: TGCGCCAGCAGCTTGGACAGGGGGGTAGGAGGCTACACCTTC.

This sequence joins TRBV28 and TRBJ1-4; weak D call: TRBD1 (6 bases). The CDR3 sequence is 15 residues long. Trimming removed 7 bases at V and 5 bases at J, with 17 bases between. CDR1 is MDHEN and CDR2 is SYDVKM in the germline V gene. The CDR3 protein is CASTLMGGANEKLFF. DNA of the CDR3: TGTGCCAGCACCCTCATGGGGGGGGCCAATGAAAAACTGTTTTTT.